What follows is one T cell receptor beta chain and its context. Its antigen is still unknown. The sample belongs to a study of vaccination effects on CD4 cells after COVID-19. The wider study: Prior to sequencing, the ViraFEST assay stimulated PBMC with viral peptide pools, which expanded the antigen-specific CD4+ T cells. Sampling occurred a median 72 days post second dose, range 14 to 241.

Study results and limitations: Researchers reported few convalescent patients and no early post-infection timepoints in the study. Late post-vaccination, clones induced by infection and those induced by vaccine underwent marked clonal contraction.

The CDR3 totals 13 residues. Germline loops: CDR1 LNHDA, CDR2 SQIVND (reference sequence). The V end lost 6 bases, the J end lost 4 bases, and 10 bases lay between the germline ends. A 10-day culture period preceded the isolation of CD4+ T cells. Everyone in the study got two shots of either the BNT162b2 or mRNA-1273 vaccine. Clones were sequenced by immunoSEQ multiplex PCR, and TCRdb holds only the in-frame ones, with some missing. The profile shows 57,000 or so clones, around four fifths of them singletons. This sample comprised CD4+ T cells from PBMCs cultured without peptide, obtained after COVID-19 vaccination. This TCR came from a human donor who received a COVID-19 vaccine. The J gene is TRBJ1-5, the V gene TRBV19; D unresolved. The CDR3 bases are TGTGCCAGTAGCGACCAGAGGAATCAGCCCCAGCATTTT. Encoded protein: CASSDQRNQPQHF.